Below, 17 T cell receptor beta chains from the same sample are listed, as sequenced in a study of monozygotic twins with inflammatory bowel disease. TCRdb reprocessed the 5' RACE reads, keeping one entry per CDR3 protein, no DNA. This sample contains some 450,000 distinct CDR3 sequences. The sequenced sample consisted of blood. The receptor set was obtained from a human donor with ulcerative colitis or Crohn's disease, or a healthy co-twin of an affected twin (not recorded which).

CDR3 residues: CASSIRNSYEQYF. V gene TRBV6-5 combines with J gene TRBJ2-7. The germline V gene has CDR1 MNHEY and CDR2 SVGAGI. This CDR3 has 13 amino acids.

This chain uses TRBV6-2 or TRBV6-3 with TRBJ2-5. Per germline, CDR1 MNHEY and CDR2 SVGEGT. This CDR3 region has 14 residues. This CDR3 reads CASSYSPRQETQYF.

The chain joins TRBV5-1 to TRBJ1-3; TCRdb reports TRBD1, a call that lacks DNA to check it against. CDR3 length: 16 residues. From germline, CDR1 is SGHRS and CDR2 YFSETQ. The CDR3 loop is CASSMTGPVSGNTIYF.

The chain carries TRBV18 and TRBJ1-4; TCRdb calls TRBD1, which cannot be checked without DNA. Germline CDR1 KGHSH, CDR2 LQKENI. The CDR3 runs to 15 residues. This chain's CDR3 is CASSVYREEDEKLFF.

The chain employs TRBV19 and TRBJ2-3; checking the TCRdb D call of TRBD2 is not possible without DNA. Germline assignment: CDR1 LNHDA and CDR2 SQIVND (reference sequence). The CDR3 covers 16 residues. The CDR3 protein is CASSSRLAGGGDTQYF.

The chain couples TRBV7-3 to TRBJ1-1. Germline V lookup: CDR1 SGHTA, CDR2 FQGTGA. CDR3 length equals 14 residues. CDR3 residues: CASSFLLVDTEAFF. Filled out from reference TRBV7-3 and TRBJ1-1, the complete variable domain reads GAGVSQTPSNKVTEKGKYVELRCDPISGHTALYWYRQSLGQGPEFLIYFQGTGAADDSGLPNDRFFAVRPEGSVSTLKIQRTERGDSAVYLCASSFLLVDTEAFFGQGTRLTVV.

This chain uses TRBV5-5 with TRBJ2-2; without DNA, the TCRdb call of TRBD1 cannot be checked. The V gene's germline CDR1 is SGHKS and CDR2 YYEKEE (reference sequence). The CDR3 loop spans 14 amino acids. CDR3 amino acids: CASSQQGEIGELFF.

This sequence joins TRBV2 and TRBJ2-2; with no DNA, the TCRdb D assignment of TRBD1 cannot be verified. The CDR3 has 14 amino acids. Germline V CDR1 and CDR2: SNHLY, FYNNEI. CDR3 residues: CASSGQGWTGELFF. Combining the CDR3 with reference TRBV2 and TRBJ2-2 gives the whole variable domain EPEVTQTPSHQVTQMGQEVILRCVPISNHLYFYWYRQILGQKVEFLVSFYNNEISEKSEIFDDQFSVERPDGSNFTLKIRSTKLEDSAMYFCASSGQGWTGELFFGEGSRLTVL.

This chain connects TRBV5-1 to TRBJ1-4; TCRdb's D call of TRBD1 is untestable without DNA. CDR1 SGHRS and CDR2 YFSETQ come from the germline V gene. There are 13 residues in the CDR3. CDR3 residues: CASSGGTNEKLFF. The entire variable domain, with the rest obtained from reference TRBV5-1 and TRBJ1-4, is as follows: KAGVTQTPRYLIKTRGQQVTLSCSPISGHRSVSWYQQTPGQGLQFLFEYFSETQRNKGNFPGRFSGRQFSNSRSEMNVSTLELGDSALYLCASSGGTNEKLFFGSGTQLSVL.

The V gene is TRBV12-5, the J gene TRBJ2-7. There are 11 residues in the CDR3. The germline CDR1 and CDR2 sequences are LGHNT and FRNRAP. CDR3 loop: CASGRTYEQYF.

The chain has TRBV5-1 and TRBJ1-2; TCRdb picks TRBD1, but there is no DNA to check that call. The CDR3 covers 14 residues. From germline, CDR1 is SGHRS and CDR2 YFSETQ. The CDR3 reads CASSLGGVIGSYTF.

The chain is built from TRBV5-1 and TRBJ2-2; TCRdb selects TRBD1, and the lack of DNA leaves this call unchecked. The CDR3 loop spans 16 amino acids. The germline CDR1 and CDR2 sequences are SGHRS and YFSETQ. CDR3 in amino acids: CASSPPYGINTGELFF. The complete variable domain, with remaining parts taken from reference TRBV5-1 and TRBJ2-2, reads KAGVTQTPRYLIKTRGQQVTLSCSPISGHRSVSWYQQTPGQGLQFLFEYFSETQRNKGNFPGRFSGRQFSNSRSEMNVSTLELGDSALYLCASSPPYGINTGELFFGEGSRLTVL.

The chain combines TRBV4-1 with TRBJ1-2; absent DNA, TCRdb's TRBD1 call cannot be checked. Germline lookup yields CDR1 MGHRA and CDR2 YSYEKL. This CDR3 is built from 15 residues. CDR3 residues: CASSQGAGQGYGYTF.

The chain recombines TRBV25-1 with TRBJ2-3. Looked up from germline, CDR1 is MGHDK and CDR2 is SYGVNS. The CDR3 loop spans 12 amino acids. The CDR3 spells CASSENPYTQYF.

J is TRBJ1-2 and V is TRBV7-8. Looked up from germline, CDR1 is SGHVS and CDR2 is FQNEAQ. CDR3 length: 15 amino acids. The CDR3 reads CASSLGVNSFDGYTF. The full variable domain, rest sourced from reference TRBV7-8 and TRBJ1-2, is GAGVSQSPRYKVAKRGQDVALRCDPISGHVSLFWYQQALGQGPEFLTYFQNEAQLDKSGLPSDRFFAERPEGSVSTLKIQRTQQEDSAVYLCASSLGVNSFDGYTFGSGTRLTVV.

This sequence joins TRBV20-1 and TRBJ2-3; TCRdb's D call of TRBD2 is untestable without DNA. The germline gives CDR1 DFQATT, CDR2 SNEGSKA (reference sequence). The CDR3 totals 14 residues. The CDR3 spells CSSTDSGSTDTQYF.

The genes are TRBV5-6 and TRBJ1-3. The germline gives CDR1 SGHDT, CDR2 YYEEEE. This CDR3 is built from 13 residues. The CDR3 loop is CASSPRLGNTIYF.